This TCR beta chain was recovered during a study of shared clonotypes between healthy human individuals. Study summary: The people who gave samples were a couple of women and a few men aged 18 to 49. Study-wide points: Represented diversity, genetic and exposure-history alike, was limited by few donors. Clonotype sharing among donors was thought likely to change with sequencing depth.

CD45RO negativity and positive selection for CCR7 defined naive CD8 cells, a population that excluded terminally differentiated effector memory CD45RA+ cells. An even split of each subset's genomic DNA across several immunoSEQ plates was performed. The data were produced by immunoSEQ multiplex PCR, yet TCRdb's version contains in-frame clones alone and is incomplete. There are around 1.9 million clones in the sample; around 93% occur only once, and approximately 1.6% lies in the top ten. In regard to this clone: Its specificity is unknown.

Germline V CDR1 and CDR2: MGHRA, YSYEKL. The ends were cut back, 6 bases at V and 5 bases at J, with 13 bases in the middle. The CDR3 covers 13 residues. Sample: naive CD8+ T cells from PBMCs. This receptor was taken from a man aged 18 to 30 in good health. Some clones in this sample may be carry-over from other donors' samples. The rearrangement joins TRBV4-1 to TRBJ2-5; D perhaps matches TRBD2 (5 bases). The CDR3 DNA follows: TGCGCCAGCAGTCAGACTACCCGGGAGACCCAGTACTTC. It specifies CASSQTTRETQYF.